This passage covers 32 T cell receptor beta chains from one sample sequenced in a study of T cell responses to AZD1222 COVID-19 vaccine. Some clones are missing from TCRdb's copy, which holds only in-frame ones; the method was immunoSEQ multiplex PCR. The sample has some 120,000 clones, almost 90% seen once. The starting material was peripheral blood, obtained on day 0 of AZD1222 vaccination. These receptors were obtained from an adult in good health.

This chain uses TRBV9 with TRBJ2-1; D call uncertain. The CDR3 is made up of 15 amino acids. Trimming removed 0 bases from V and 2 bases from J, with 9 bases in between. From germline, CDR1 is SGDLS and CDR2 YYNGEE. The CDR3 sequence: CASSVGISTYNEQFF. CDR3 coding DNA: TGTGCCAGCAGCGTAGGGATTAGCACCTACAATGAGCAGTTCTTC.

The rearrangement links TRBV6-4 to TRBJ2-3; D might be TRBD2 (5 bases). V was cut by 4 bases and J by 1 base, with 12 bases left in between. The CDR3 contains 15 residues. Germline assignment: CDR1 MRHNA and CDR2 SNTAGT. CDR3 in amino acids: CASSGRTGGTDTQYF. For the CDR3, the DNA is TGTGCCAGCAGTGGTAGGACTGGTGGCACAGATACGCAGTATTTT.

The gene calls are TRBV5-1 and TRBJ2-1; D is perhaps TRBD2 (6 bases). CDR3 length: 15 amino acids. Germline V lookup: CDR1 SGHRS, CDR2 YFSETQ. V was cut by 2 bases and J by 5 bases, with 14 bases left in between. CDR3 residues: CASSFYGDLDNEQFF. In DNA, the CDR3 is TGCGCCAGCAGCTTCTACGGGGACTTAGACAATGAGCAGTTCTTC.

The chain carries TRBV6-2 or TRBV6-3 and TRBJ2-5; D uncertain. Trimming stripped 0 bases from V and 0 bases from J, with 14 bases between. Germline V CDR1 and CDR2: MNHEY, SVGEGT. This CDR3 region has 17 residues. The CDR3 loop is CASSYSYSRIDQETQYF. In nucleotides, the CDR3 is TGTGCCAGCAGTTACTCTTATAGCCGGATCGACCAAGAGACCCAGTACTTC.

The chain has TRBV5-6 and TRBJ2-3, with TRBD2 matching 7 bases. The V and J ends lost 1 base and 0 bases, in that order; junction bases with no gene match: 5. Per germline, CDR1 SGHDT and CDR2 YYEEEE. The CDR3 loop spans 16 amino acids. The CDR3 spells CASSLPLAASTDTQYF. The CDR3 DNA reads TGTGCCAGCAGCTTGCCCCTAGCGGCTAGCACAGATACGCAGTATTTT.

The chain has TRBV30 and TRBJ2-1, with 9 bases aligning to TRBD2. Unmatched junction bases numbered 2, after V lost 1 base and J lost 10 bases. The CDR3 loop spans 12 amino acids. Germline V CDR1 and CDR2: GTSNPN, SVGIG (reference sequence). CDR3 amino acids: CAWSASGEEQFF. The DNA for the CDR3 is TGTGCCTGGAGTGCTAGCGGGGAAGAGCAGTTCTTC.

The CDR3 DNA is TGTGCCAGCAGTTCCCCGCCCTACTCGGAGCAGTACTTC. The encoded protein is CASSSPPYSEQYF. This chain connects TRBV27 to TRBJ2-7; D is ambiguous. Germline CDR1 is MNHEY and CDR2 is SMNVEV (reference sequence). V lost 4 bases, J lost 7 bases, and 14 bases lay in between. This CDR3 contains 13 residues.

The chain links TRBV12-3 or TRBV12-4 to TRBJ2-2; no clear D gene. Trimming left V 6 bases short and J 9 bases short, with 11 bases between. CDR3 size: 12 residues. CDR3 region: CASRTGPRELFF. CDR3 nucleotides: TGTGCCAGCAGAACCGGTCCCCGGGAGCTGTTTTTT.

J is TRBJ1-1 and V is TRBV5-1; no clear D. Germline V gene lookup returns CDR1 SGHRS and CDR2 YFSETQ. V was clipped by 4 bases and J by 1 base, with 11 bases between them. The CDR3 loop spans 14 amino acids. In DNA, the CDR3 is TGCGCCAGCAGCCGGCAGGACGGGAACACTGAAGCTTTCTTT. Encoded protein: CASSRQDGNTEAFF.

This clone was recorded once. The genes are TRBV6-5 and TRBJ2-2; D is uncertain. CDR3 length equals 11 residues. Per the germline V gene, CDR1 is MNHEY and CDR2 is SVGAGI. V was clipped by 8 bases and J by 5 bases, with 6 bases between them. CDR3 nucleotide sequence: TGTGCCAGCCGGCGGACCGGGGAGCTGTTTTTT. This encodes CASRRTGELFF.

The chain recombines TRBV12-2 with TRBJ2-5. TRBV12-2 is a pseudogene. The CDR3 runs to 17 residues. CDR3 amino acids: CASRLERGNREKETQYF. The CDR3 DNA follows: TGTGCAAGTCGCTTAGAACGGGGGAACAGGGAGAAAGAGACCCAGTACTTC.

By share of the sample, this clone is medium-sized. The gene calls are TRBV9 and TRBJ1-4; possible D gene TRBD1, 5 bases. Deletions cut 0 bases from V and 4 bases from J, with 10 bases between. Germline values: CDR1 SGDLS, CDR2 YYNGEE. This CDR3 is built from 15 residues. As DNA, the CDR3 is TGTGCCAGCAGCGTAGGGGCAGGGAGTAATGAAAAACTGTTTTTT. This sequence encodes CASSVGAGSNEKLFF.

The V gene is TRBV6-4, the J gene TRBJ1-6, with D maybe TRBD1 (5 bases). The CDR3 consists of 13 residues. V was clipped by 2 bases and J by 8 bases, with 7 bases between them. CDR1 and CDR2 (germline): MRHNA, SNTAGT. The CDR3 here is CASSDGADSPLHF. The CDR3 region has the DNA TGTGCCAGCAGTGACGGGGCGGATTCACCCCTCCACTTT.

The chain is built from TRBV30 and TRBJ1-5, with D unclear. The CDR3 is 14 amino acids. V was trimmed by 1 base and J by 9 bases, leaving 16 bases between them. CDR1 GTSNPN and CDR2 SVGIG come from the germline V gene (reference sequence). CDR3 DNA: TGTGCCTGGAGTGGGGTCAGTACCGCATCGCCCCAGCATTTT. Amino acids: CAWSGVSTASPQHF.

For this clone: This CDR3 is also generated by other DNA sequences in the sample. This chain connects TRBV28 to TRBJ1-6; no definite D call. V was trimmed by 3 bases and J by 0 bases, leaving 6 bases between them. Looked up from germline, CDR1 is MDHEN and CDR2 is SYDVKM. The CDR3 runs to 15 residues. CDR3 coding DNA: TGTGCCAGCAGTTTGGGGAGCTCCTATAATTCACCCCTCCACTTT. It translates to CASSLGSSYNSPLHF.

The chain carries TRBV5-1 and TRBJ2-7; D is possibly TRBD1 (6 bases). Trimming stripped 2 bases from V and 6 bases from J, with 15 bases between. Germline V gene lookup returns CDR1 SGHRS and CDR2 YFSETQ. This CDR3 is built from 14 residues. CDR3 nucleotides: TGCGCCAGCAGCTTCCAACAGGGTTCAGGCGAGCAGTACTTC. Residues: CASSFQQGSGEQYF.

This chain links TRBV19 with TRBJ1-1; the D is unclear. The CDR3 runs 17 residues. The germline V and J ends were trimmed by 1 base and 0 bases, with 15 bases remaining between them. Germline V lookup: CDR1 LNHDA, CDR2 SQIVND (reference sequence). Here the CDR3 reads CASSIVLGWAMNTEAFF. CDR3 bases: TGTGCCAGTAGTATAGTGTTAGGTTGGGCTATGAACACTGAAGCTTTCTTT.

This sequence joins TRBV5-1 and TRBJ1-4; TRBD1 matches 9 bases. The J segment lost 6 bases and the V segment lost 4 bases, leaving 7 bases of the junction unmatched. The CDR3 extends over 15 amino acids. CDR1 and CDR2 from the germline V gene are SGHRS and YFSETQ. The CDR3 spells CASSQEQGADEKLFF. The CDR3 nucleotides read TGCGCCAGCAGCCAGGAACAGGGGGCTGATGAAAAACTGTTTTTT.

The chain joins TRBV2 to TRBJ1-2; TRBD1 matches 8 bases. Germline-derived CDR1 and CDR2 are SNHLY and FYNNEI. This CDR3 comprises 14 residues. Losses at the gene ends were 4 bases for V and 2 bases for J; bases not matched to a gene: 3. The CDR3 is CASSGDRLNYGYTF. CDR3 nucleotides: TGTGCCAGCAGTGGGGACAGGTTAAACTATGGCTACACCTTC. The variable domain in full, with the rest retrieved from reference TRBV2 and TRBJ1-2, is EPEVTQTPSHQVTQMGQEVILRCVPISNHLYFYWYRQILGQKVEFLVSFYNNEISEKSEIFDDQFSVERPDGSNFTLKIRSTKLEDSAMYFCASSGDRLNYGYTFGSGTRLTVV.

V usage is TRBV24-1 and J usage is TRBJ2-5; 8 bases map to TRBD1. V trimming: 3 bases; J trimming: 5 bases; junction bases outside the gene matches: 10. CDR3 length: 16 amino acids. Germline lookup yields CDR1 KGHDR and CDR2 SFDVKD. CDR3 sequence (DNA): TGTGCCACCAGTGATACCTCCGCAGGGGGCGTGGAGACCCAGTACTTC. Translation: CATSDTSAGGVETQYF.

The rearrangement joins TRBV5-8 to TRBJ2-3, with unresolved D. V was pared by 0 bases and J by 2 bases, with 7 bases between. The CDR3 loop spans 14 amino acids. The germline V gene has CDR1 SGHTS and CDR2 YDEGEE. CDR3 DNA: TGTGCCAGCAGCTTGGGAAGGGCCACAGATACGCAGTATTTT. This translates into CASSLGRATDTQYF.

This clone came up a few times. The chain links TRBV4-3 to TRBJ2-5; D unresolved. V lost 0 bases and J 4 bases, leaving 9 bases between the germline ends. This CDR3 has 14 residues. Germline V CDR1 and CDR2: LGHNA, YSLEER. DNA for the CDR3: TGCGCCAGCAGCCAAGATCTTTGGGGAGAGACCCAGTACTTC. It yields the protein CASSQDLWGETQYF.

V is TRBV19 and J is TRBJ2-2; 8 nucleotides line up with TRBD1. The CDR3 has 16 residues. Germline V gene lookup returns CDR1 LNHDA and CDR2 SQIVND (reference sequence). V gave up 2 bases and J gave up 2 bases; unmatched junction bases: 4. The DNA for the CDR3 is TGTGCCAGTAGTATAAGAGACAGGGGTAACACCGGGGAGCTGTTTTTT. Residues: CASSIRDRGNTGELFF.

This rearrangement joins TRBV7-8 to TRBJ2-3; D unclear. Trimming took off 5 bases at V and 2 bases at J, with 8 bases between the two ends. Germline-derived CDR1 and CDR2 are SGHVS and FQNEAQ. The CDR3 is made up of 13 amino acids. As DNA, the CDR3 is TGTGCCAGCAGCCGAAGGAACACAGATACGCAGTATTTT. Translation: CASSRRNTDTQYF.

The CDR3 coding sequence is TGTGCCAGCAGCGCCAACCGGGACCCTGATACTGAAGCTTTCTTT. It yields the protein CASSANRDPDTEAFF. The chain uses TRBV7-3 and TRBJ1-1, with D maybe TRBD1 (5 bases). This CDR3 contains 15 residues. Germline CDR1 SGHTA, CDR2 FQGTGA. The germline V and J ends were trimmed by 5 bases and 5 bases, with 18 bases remaining between them.

The V call is TRBV3-1 (or the pseudogene TRBV3-2), the J call TRBJ2-3; 8 nucleotides match TRBD2. The CDR3 is 16 amino acids. The germline V gene has CDR1 LGHDT and CDR2 YNNKEL (reference sequence). Trimming took 1 base from V and 2 from J; bases not matched to a gene: 5. DNA of the CDR3: TGTGCCAGCAGCCAAGCCGCGGGGGGCACCACAGATACGCAGTATTTT. Protein sequence: CASSQAAGGTTDTQYF.

This chain uses TRBV4-3 with TRBJ1-2; no clear D. Looked up from germline, CDR1 is LGHNA and CDR2 is YSLEER. The CDR3 has 15 residues. V lost 0 bases to trimming and J lost 5 bases, with 13 bases between them. The CDR3 DNA reads TGCGCCAGCAGCCAAGATGCGGGCCAAGAGTATGGCTACACCTTC. This translates into CASSQDAGQEYGYTF.

The chain is built from TRBV23-1 and TRBJ2-7; the D gene is possibly TRBD2 (5 bases). TRBV23-1 is noted as an ORF with a role that remains uncertain. The CDR3 loop spans 15 amino acids. Trimming stripped 0 bases from V and 0 bases from J, with 9 bases between. CDR3: CASSQSMGSSYEQYF. As DNA, the CDR3 is TGCGCCAGCAGTCAATCCATGGGGAGCTCCTACGAGCAGTACTTC.

The chain carries TRBV7-3 and TRBJ1-6; no clear D. The CDR3 is 14 amino acids. Trimming left V 1 base short and J 3 bases short, with 4 bases between. From germline, CDR1 is SGHTA and CDR2 FQGTGA. DNA of the CDR3: TGTGCCAGCAGCTTAATGGGCTATAATTCACCCCTCCACTTT. Protein product: CASSLMGYNSPLHF.

CDR3 in DNA: TGTGCCAGCAATACAAACCAGGAGTTTGGAACGGGTCAGCCCCAGCATTTT. It encodes CASNTNQEFGTGQPQHF. J is TRBJ1-5 and V is TRBV28, with no clear D. V gave up 7 bases and J gave up 6 bases, with 25 bases separating them. The CDR3 spans 17 residues. Germline CDR1 and CDR2: MDHEN and SYDVKM.

The rearrangement links TRBV24-1 to TRBJ2-7; maybe TRBD1 (5 bases). Per germline, CDR1 KGHDR and CDR2 SFDVKD. CDR3 length: 13 residues. The V end lost 3 bases, the J end lost 8 bases, and 13 bases lay between the germline ends. This CDR3 reads CATSDPTDKQQYF. CDR3 nucleotides: TGTGCCACCAGTGATCCAACGGACAAACAGCAGTACTTC.

The rearrangement links TRBV3-1 (or the pseudogene TRBV3-2) to TRBJ2-7; 7 positions match TRBD1. Germline CDR1 reads LGHDT; CDR2 reads YNNKEL (reference sequence). V lost 6 bases, J lost 1 base, and 9 bases stayed unmatched. The CDR3 extends over 15 amino acids. The CDR3 DNA follows: TGTGCCAGCAGGGATTCCGGGACAGCTTCCTACGAGCAGTACTTC. Protein: CASRDSGTASYEQYF.